This TCR beta chain originates from a study of T cell responses to AZD1222 COVID-19 vaccine. Study outcomes and limitations: Elevations in Spike-specific TCR breadth and depth followed administration of two AZD1222 doses. Just a handful of AZD1222 recipients tested seropositive at baseline.

Data came from immunoSEQ multiplex PCR; TCRdb stores just in-frame clones and leaves some out. Among roughly 91,000 clones listed, 90% were seen once. A remark on this clone: Its antigen is undetermined.

The CDR3 totals 16 residues. Germline V gene lookup returns CDR1 MGHRA and CDR2 YSYEKL. Between the trimmed V and J ends, which lost 1 base and 2 bases, there was a span of 13 bases. The clonotype comes from an adult in good health. The sample here was peripheral blood, taken on day 0 of AZD1222 vaccination. This sequence joins TRBV4-1 and TRBJ2-3; either TRBD1 or TRBD2 may supply D (5 bases each). CDR3 nucleotides: TGCGCCAGCAGCCAAGTTTTTGGGGACCTCACAGATACGCAGTATTTT. This sequence encodes CASSQVFGDLTDTQYF.